The 26 T cell receptor beta chains reported below all come from one sample, sequenced in a study of regulatory T cells in long-lasting Graves disease. Through Arm-PCR of CDR3 regions and iRepertoire HTBI primers, TCR beta libraries were built. TCRdb re-called the multiplex PCR reads through MiXCR, storing one row per CDR3 protein. Of roughly 300,000 distinct CDR3 sequences detected, roughly a fifth appear once; the ten largest clones hold just under 30%. Time point described: persistent/refractory GD, antithyroid drugs over 5 years with positive TRAb. Generation of the TCR library employed RNA extracted from PBMCs. The sequencing used peripheral blood mononuclear cells (PBMCs), collected when the disease was refractory, from a patient treated with antithyroid drugs. The receptors derive from a female donor with Graves disease.

This clonotype was observed at least ten times. The J gene is TRBJ2-7, the V gene TRBV3-1, with 7 bases that match TRBD1. This CDR3 comprises 15 residues. Trimming cost V 2 bases and J 0 bases; bases outside gene matches: 4. Germline V lookup: CDR1 LGHDT, CDR2 YNNKEL (reference sequence). CDR3: CASSQRGQYSYEQYF. CDR3 sequence (DNA): TGTGCCAGCAGCCAAAGGGGACAGTACTCCTACGAGCAGTACTTC.

This clonotype occurred a few times. The V gene is TRBV20-1, the J gene TRBJ1-3, with D hard to call. CDR1 is DFQATT, CDR2 SNEGSKA, per germline (reference sequence). The CDR3 totals 15 residues. Trimming took off 0 bases at V and 0 bases at J, with 9 bases between the two ends. The CDR3 loop reads CSARDRPNSGNTIYF. The DNA of the CDR3 is TGCAGTGCTAGAGATCGGCCCAACTCTGGAAACACCATATATTTT.

This clonotype showed up just a few times. The chain joins TRBV5-1 to TRBJ2-6; D is unresolved. The CDR3 is made up of 17 amino acids. V gave up 4 bases and J gave up 0 bases, with 14 bases separating them. The germline CDR1 and CDR2 sequences are SGHRS and YFSETQ. The CDR3 is CASSAAGYSSGANVLTF. The CDR3, as DNA: TGCGCCAGCAGCGCTGCTGGATATAGCTCTGGGGCCAACGTCCTGACTTTC.

This clonotype was seen at least ten times. The V and J genes are TRBV28 and TRBJ2-2; perhaps TRBD2 as D (5 bases). The CDR3 consists of 13 residues. The germline V gene encodes CDR1 MDHEN and CDR2 SYDVKM. The V end was cut by 6 bases, the J end by 6 bases, with 11 bases between. The CDR3 loop reads CASRPRRPGELFF. The CDR3 nucleotides read TGTGCCAGCAGACCAAGGAGGCCCGGGGAGCTGTTTTTT.

This chain links TRBV19 with TRBJ2-5; TRBD1 aligns across 11 bases. Germline lookup yields CDR1 LNHDA and CDR2 SQIVND (reference sequence). This CDR3 has 15 amino acids. V shed 6 bases and J 7 bases; nucleotides not matched to a gene: 10. The CDR3 loop reads CASRPGTGGFGTQYF. The CDR3 region has the DNA TGTGCCAGTAGGCCTGGGACAGGGGGTTTCGGGACCCAGTACTTC.

This clonotype was detected many times. The rearrangement links TRBV7-8 to TRBJ2-7, with D unresolved. Trimming took 0 bases from V and 3 from J, leaving 15 bases between them. The CDR3 spans 16 residues. Germline V gene data show CDR1 as SGHVS and CDR2 as FQNEAQ. CDR3 sequence (DNA): TGTGCCAGCAGCTTAGCCCGCATAGACCCCATCTACGAGCAGTACTTC. The encoded protein is CASSLARIDPIYEQYF. Full variable domain (remainder filled in from reference TRBV7-8 and TRBJ2-7): GAGVSQSPRYKVAKRGQDVALRCDPISGHVSLFWYQQALGQGPEFLTYFQNEAQLDKSGLPSDRFFAERPEGSVSTLKIQRTQQEDSAVYLCASSLARIDPIYEQYFGPGTRLTVT.

The sample holds many counts of this clonotype. The rearrangement links TRBV11-2 to TRBJ1-5; D possibly corresponds to TRBD1 (5 bases). This CDR3 has 14 residues. Germline-derived CDR1 and CDR2 are SGHAT and FQNNGV. V was cut by 5 bases and J by 3 bases, with 11 bases left in between. The CDR3 sequence is CASSPEGYNQPQHF. Written as DNA, the CDR3 is TGTGCCAGCAGCCCCGAGGGGTACAATCAGCCCCAGCATTTT. The full variable domain, with the rest looked up from reference TRBV11-2 and TRBJ1-5, is EAGVAQSPRYKIIEKRQSVAFWCNPISGHATLYWYQQILGQGPKLLIQFQNNGVVDDSQLPKDRFSAERLKGVDSTLKIQPAKLEDSAVYLCASSPEGYNQPQHFGDGTRLSIL.

This clonotype was recorded at least ten times. The chain is built from TRBV12-3 or TRBV12-4 and TRBJ2-5, with 7 positions matching TRBD2. CDR3 length: 13 amino acids. V trimming: 6 bases; J trimming: 5 bases; junction bases outside the gene matches: 6. The CDR3 region has the DNA TGTGCCAGCAGCAGGACTAGAATGGAGACCCAGTACTTC. Its translation: CASSRTRMETQYF.

This clonotype was detected many times. The V call is TRBV12-5, the J call TRBJ1-1; D gene ambiguous. The germline CDR1 and CDR2 sequences are LGHNT and FRNRAP. V lost 1 base, J lost 4 bases, and 7 bases lay in between. The CDR3 is 13 residues long. The CDR3 DNA reads TGTGCTAGTGGTTTGGAGGGAGGCACTGAAGCTTTCTTT. Protein product: CASGLEGGTEAFF.

V is TRBV28 and J is TRBJ2-1; 7 bases align to TRBD2. Germline V gene sequence: CDR1 MDHEN, CDR2 SYDVKM. V was pared by 6 bases and J by 0 bases, with 2 bases of the junction left unmatched. CDR3 length: 14 amino acids. Written as DNA, the CDR3 is TGTGCCAGCAGGGCTAGCGGCTCCTACAATGAGCAGTTCTTC. It encodes CASRASGSYNEQFF.

There are a few counts of this clonotype. This chain uses TRBV7-9 with TRBJ1-1, with a possible D match to TRBD1 (5 bases). Trimming cost V 3 bases and J 3 bases, with 11 bases left between them. This CDR3 is built from 14 residues. CDR1 SEHNR and CDR2 FQNEAQ come from the germline V gene (reference sequence). CDR3 DNA: TGTGCCAGCAGCTTCGAAGGGACCGACACTGAAGCTTTCTTT. Translating gives CASSFEGTDTEAFF.

This clonotype came up a few times. V is TRBV28 and J is TRBJ2-1; the match to TRBD1 covers 8 bases. V was clipped by 10 bases and J by 4 bases; unmatched bases: 3. Germline V lookup: CDR1 MDHEN, CDR2 SYDVKM. The CDR3 is 12 amino acids. The CDR3 nucleotides read TGTGCCACCGACAGGGGTTACAATGAGCAGTTCTTC. Protein sequence: CATDRGYNEQFF.

The chain has TRBV7-2 and TRBJ1-2; D is possibly TRBD1 (5 bases). The CDR3 sequence is 13 residues long. Trimming took off 8 bases at V and 2 bases at J, with 12 bases between the two ends. CDR1 and CDR2 (germline): SGHTA, FQGNSA. The CDR3 protein is CASGPGGNYGYTF. Here the CDR3 DNA reads TGTGCCAGCGGCCCCGGGGGGAACTATGGCTACACCTTC. Filled out from reference TRBV7-2 and TRBJ1-2, the complete variable domain reads GAGVSQSPSNKVTEKGKDVELRCDPISGHTALYWYRQSLGQGLEFLIYFQGNSAPDKSGLPSDRFSAERTGGSVSTLTIQRTQQEDSAVYLCASGPGGNYGYTFGSGTRLTVV.

Many counts were recorded for this clonotype. This chain joins TRBV7-8 and TRBJ1-5; D is undetermined. CDR1 is SGHVS and CDR2 is FQNEAQ in the germline V gene. V shed 4 bases and J shed 2 bases, with 15 bases lying between them. The CDR3 has 16 amino acids. CDR3 sequence (DNA): TGTGCCAGCAGCTCCGGTCTGAGGTCTCGCAATCAGCCCCAGCATTTT. It specifies CASSSGLRSRNQPQHF.

The chain combines TRBV5-6 with TRBJ2-7; either TRBD1 or TRBD2 may fit D (5 bases each). V gave up 0 bases and J gave up 1 base, with 14 bases separating them. The CDR3 covers 16 residues. CDR1 is SGHDT, CDR2 YYEEEE, per germline. The CDR3 region has the DNA TGTGCCAGCAGCTTGGCCCGGGGATGGGGGTCCTACGAGCAGTACTTC. Translation gives CASSLARGWGSYEQYF.

In its sample, this clonotype was seen a few times. The gene calls are TRBV5-1 and TRBJ2-2; tentatively, D is TRBD1 (5 bases). The V end was cut by 5 bases, the J end by 0 bases, with 8 bases between. CDR1 and CDR2 (germline): SGHRS, YFSETQ. The CDR3 contains 14 residues. CDR3: CASRVGPNTGELFF. The CDR3 region has the DNA TGCGCCAGCAGGGTGGGGCCGAACACCGGGGAGCTGTTTTTT.

The table lists this clonotype with a few counts. V gene TRBV30 combines with J gene TRBJ1-2, with 9 bases identical to TRBD1. CDR3 size: 14 residues. Germline loops: CDR1 GTSNPN, CDR2 SVGIG (reference sequence). The V segment lost 5 bases and the J segment 3 bases; nucleotides outside the gene matches: 7. The CDR3 loop reads CAWRGTGKYYGYTF. The CDR3 bases are TGTGCCTGGCGGGGGACAGGGAAATACTATGGCTACACCTTC. Full variable domain (rest looked up from reference TRBV30 and TRBJ1-2): SQTIHQWPATLVQPVGSPLSLECTVEGTSNPNLYWYRQAAGRGLQLLFYSVGIGQISSEVPQNLSASRPQDRQFILSSKKLLLSDSGFYLCAWRGTGKYYGYTFGSGTRLTVV.

This clonotype was detected once. A much more abundant neighbour one base away suggests this may be a read error. The V call is TRBV25-1, the J call TRBJ1-2; a weak D match, TRBD1 (6 bases). There are 15 residues in the CDR3. Germline V gene sequence: CDR1 MGHDK, CDR2 SYGVNS. The CDR3 sequence is CASSEYADSNYGCTF. CDR3 coding DNA: TGTGCCAGCAGTGAATATGCGGACAGTAACTATGGCTGCACCTTC.

About this clonotype: A much larger clone differs by one base, so this may be a read error. This chain links TRBV28 with TRBJ2-7; 13 bases agree with TRBD2. CDR3 length: 13 amino acids. Germline CDR1 reads MDHEN; CDR2 reads SYDVKM. CDR3 nucleotide sequence: TGTGCCAGCAGTGGGGAGGAGACTAGCGGGAGGCACTTC. This sequence encodes CASSGEETSGRHF.

The sample holds many counts of this clonotype. The J gene is TRBJ1-3, the V gene TRBV30; TRBD1 is a possible D gene (6 bases). Germline V gives CDR1 GTSNPN, CDR2 SVGIG (reference sequence). V gave up 0 bases and J gave up 3 bases, with 9 bases separating them. CDR3 length: 14 residues. CDR3 bases: TGTGCCTGGAGTGTATACAGGGTTGGAAACACCATATATTTT. This codes for CAWSVYRVGNTIYF.

This sequence joins TRBV29-1 and TRBJ1-2; D is perhaps TRBD1 (5 bases). CDR1 SQVTM and CDR2 ANQGSEA come from the germline V gene. This CDR3 has 11 amino acids. V lost 7 bases and J lost 4, with 10 bases in between. For the CDR3, the DNA is TGCAGCGGGGGCCCGCTCTATGGCTACACCTTC. As protein: CSGGPLYGYTF.

V is TRBV5-6 and J is TRBJ2-7, with D perhaps assigned TRBD1 or TRBD2 (6 bases each). The V end was cut by 1 base, the J end by 6 bases, with 14 bases between. CDR3 length: 14 residues. Germline loops: CDR1 SGHDT, CDR2 YYEEEE. The CDR3 sequence is CASSLWGAGGEQYF. The CDR3 nucleotides are TGTGCCAGCAGCTTGTGGGGGGCTGGAGGCGAGCAGTACTTC.

There are many counts of this clonotype. The chain links TRBV7-9 to TRBJ2-5; weak D call: TRBD1 (7 bases). There are 14 residues in the CDR3. Trimming took off 3 bases at V and 2 bases at J, with 10 bases between the two ends. Germline V gene data show CDR1 as SEHNR and CDR2 as FQNEAQ (reference sequence). The CDR3 DNA sequence: TGTGCCAGCAGCTTGGGGGGACAGCAAGAGACCCAGTACTTC. Its translation: CASSLGGQQETQYF.

This chain connects TRBV20-1 to TRBJ2-7; D possibly corresponds to TRBD1 (6 bases). Germline lookup yields CDR1 DFQATT and CDR2 SNEGSKA (reference sequence). V lost 3 bases and J lost 3, with 9 bases in between. The CDR3 is 12 residues long. The CDR3 protein is CSARVDSYEQYF. As DNA, the CDR3 is TGCAGTGCTAGGGTGGACAGCTACGAGCAGTACTTC.

This clonotype was found a few times. V gene TRBV28 combines with J gene TRBJ2-5, with 14 bases identical to TRBD2. The J segment lost 4 bases and the V segment lost 1 base, leaving 2 bases of the junction unmatched. Germline V gives CDR1 MDHEN, CDR2 SYDVKM. This CDR3 spans 16 amino acids. CDR3 in amino acids: CASSLSGLAGVETQYF. For the CDR3, the DNA is TGTGCCAGCAGTTTATCGGGACTAGCGGGAGTAGAGACCCAGTACTTC.

The genes are TRBV12-3 or TRBV12-4 and TRBJ1-5; a possible D gene is TRBD1 (6 bases). There are 15 residues in the CDR3. The V gene lost 3 bases and the J gene lost 4 bases, with 13 bases spanning the gap. The CDR3 DNA is TGTGCCAGCAGTTTTGACATGAGGGGGAATCAGCCCCAGCATTTT. Amino acid sequence: CASSFDMRGNQPQHF.